This is a list of T cell receptor beta chains from one sample in a study of OX40 agonist ivuxolimab in advanced cancers. Sequenced by immunoSEQ multiplex PCR; TCRdb stores in-frame clones only, minus some. The data contain about 27,000 clones, about 90% of them seen just once; the ten biggest clones take up 22%. This specimen consisted of CD4+ or CD8+ T cells sorted from blood, obtained in a trial of the OX40 agonist ivuxolimab. The source of these receptors is an adult with an advanced solid tumor such as melanoma, head and neck, liver or kidney cancer. The CDR3 runs from the conserved cysteine through the conserved F or W.

V gene | CDR3 protein
TRBV4-1 | CASSQDPGSGTEAFF
TRBV11-2 | CASSLGQTTGELFF
TRBV2 | CASSGSPRTGGHSNQPQHF
TRBV4-2 | CASSQELAGGYTDTQYF
TRBV6-6 | CASSRQGRTEAFF
TRBV4-3 | CASSQDNLRGNEQFF
TRBV2 | CASRQTGTGMNTEAFF
TRBV6-6 | CASTAGGGLNAFF
TRBV4-2 | CASSHITGVDSPLHF
TRBV6-1 | CASSGTSGSYNEQFF
TRBV19 | CASGPLAGGEQFF